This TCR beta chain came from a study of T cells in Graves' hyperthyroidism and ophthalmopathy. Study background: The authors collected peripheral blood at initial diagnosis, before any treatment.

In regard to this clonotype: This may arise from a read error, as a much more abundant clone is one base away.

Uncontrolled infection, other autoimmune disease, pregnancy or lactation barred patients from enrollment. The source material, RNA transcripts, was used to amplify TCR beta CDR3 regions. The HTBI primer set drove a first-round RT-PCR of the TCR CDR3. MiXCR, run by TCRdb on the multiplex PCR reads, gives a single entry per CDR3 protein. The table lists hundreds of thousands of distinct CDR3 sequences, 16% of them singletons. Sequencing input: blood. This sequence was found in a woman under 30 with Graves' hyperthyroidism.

The CDR3 nucleotides are TGTGCCAGCAGCCAAGCTTTGGGTAGGGGCTATGAGCAGTTCTTC. This codes for CASSQALGRGYEQFF. The chain uses TRBV3-1 and TRBJ2-1, with a possible D match to TRBD1 (5 bases). Germline CDR1 LGHDT, CDR2 YNNKEL (reference sequence). V was trimmed by 1 base and J by 8 bases, leaving 15 bases between them. This CDR3 region has 15 residues.